Listed below are T cell receptor beta chains from one sample, sequenced in a study of T cell responses to AZD1222 COVID-19 vaccine. Assay used: immunoSEQ multiplex PCR; TCRdb lists only in-frame clones, some missing. The sample has about 85,000 clones, roughly 88% seen once. The sample here was peripheral blood, taken on day 0 of AZD1222 vaccination. The receptors were sampled from an adult in good health. Both conserved end residues are part of each CDR3. The D gene is left open where the match is weak. Not every row has a clone size; where given, it reads once, few, many or a size class.

D,V,J,size,CDR3
TRBD2,TRBV5-1,TRBJ2-3,.,CASSLELAGSLGTDTQYF
.,TRBV18,TRBJ1-1,.,CASSPPVTQTKAFF
TRBD1,TRBV29-1,TRBJ2-3,.,CSVGTQGQLDTQYF
.,TRBV12-3/TRBV12-4,TRBJ1-1,few,CASSLGGGEAFF
TRBD1,TRBV6-5,TRBJ1-5,.,CASRKDRASNQPQHF
.,TRBV15,TRBJ2-7,.,CATSRDDTPFYEQYF
TRBD1,TRBV10-3,TRBJ1-2,.,CAISLTLTGGDGYTF
.,TRBV20-1,TRBJ1-6,once,CSASAGSYNSPLHF
.,TRBV5-4,TRBJ2-3,.,CASSMRGGGGPDTQYF
.,TRBV7-2,TRBJ1-3,.,CASSPTGPGNTIYF
.,TRBV5-6,TRBJ1-5,.,CASSLALGRSQPQHF
.,TRBV24-1,TRBJ1-6,.,CATSEGTRSSPLHF
.,TRBV18,TRBJ1-4,.,CASSPLIPGTNEKLFF
.,TRBV19,TRBJ1-5,.,CASSIAFGGSNQPQHF
.,TRBV19,TRBJ1-2,.,CASSIDRGGYGYTF
.,TRBV27,TRBJ2-7,.,CASSFKGNSVSSYEQYF
TRBD1,TRBV18,TRBJ1-2,once,CASSLDLTGDYGYTF
TRBD2,TRBV29-1,TRBJ2-7,.,CSVATSGRFPYEQYF
.,TRBV4-2,TRBJ2-7,.,CASSQGVDSSSYEQYF
TRBD2,TRBV6-4,TRBJ2-1,.,CASSDFLAGDFNEQFF
.,TRBV5-6,TRBJ1-1,.,CASSLWGVGLNTEAFF
TRBD1,TRBV19,TRBJ1-5,.,CASSIGTGGGQPQHF
TRBD1,TRBV7-8,TRBJ1-2,.,CASSPGQGIYRSYGYTF
.,TRBV20-1,TRBJ2-3,.,CSARDLDTQYF
TRBD1,TRBV19,TRBJ2-1,.,CASSIGDGQGWNEQFF
.,TRBV19,TRBJ2-2,.,CASSISRTTGELFF
TRBD1,TRBV5-1,TRBJ2-7,.,CASSYRTGGVSEQYF
TRBD1,TRBV19,TRBJ1-2,.,CASSILTGGVYGYTF
TRBD1,TRBV19,TRBJ2-7,.,CASSPRTGVLYEQYF
TRBD1,TRBV29-1,TRBJ1-1,.,CSVGGDSWTEAFF
.,TRBV6-5,TRBJ1-1,.,CASRFGRGTEAFF
.,TRBV6-5,TRBJ2-7,once,CASSYSRGRGYEQYF
.,TRBV5-6,TRBJ2-2,.,CASSWGITGELFF
.,TRBV19,TRBJ2-7,once,CASSLRRDEQYF
TRBD1,TRBV18,TRBJ1-2,.,CASSPIGTGVPYGYTF
.,TRBV9,TRBJ1-3,.,CASSVEFSSGNTIYF
TRBD1,TRBV6-5,TRBJ1-4,once,CASSPQTGGAGKLFF